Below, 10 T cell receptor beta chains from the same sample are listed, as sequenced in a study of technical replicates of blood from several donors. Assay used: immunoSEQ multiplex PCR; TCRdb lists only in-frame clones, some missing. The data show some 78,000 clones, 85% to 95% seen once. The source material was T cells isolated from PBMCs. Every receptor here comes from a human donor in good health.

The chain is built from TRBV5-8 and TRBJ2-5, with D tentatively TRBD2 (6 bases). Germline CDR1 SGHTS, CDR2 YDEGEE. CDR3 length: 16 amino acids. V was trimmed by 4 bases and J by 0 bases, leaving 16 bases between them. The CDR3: CASSPWLGGDQETQYF. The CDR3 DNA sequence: TGTGCCAGCAGCCCGTGGCTTGGCGGGGACCAAGAGACCCAGTACTTC. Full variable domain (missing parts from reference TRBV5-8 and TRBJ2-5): EAGVTQSPTHLIKTRGQQATLRCSPISGHTSVYWYQQALGLGLQFLLWYDEGEERNRGNFPPRFSGRQFPNYSSELNVNALELEDSALYLCASSPWLGGDQETQYFGPGTRLLVL.

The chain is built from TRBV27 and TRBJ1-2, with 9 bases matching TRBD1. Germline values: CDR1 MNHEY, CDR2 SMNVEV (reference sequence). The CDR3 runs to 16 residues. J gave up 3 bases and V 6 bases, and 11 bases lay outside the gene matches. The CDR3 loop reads CASSTNRGREDYGYTF. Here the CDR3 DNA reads TGTGCCAGCAGCACAAACAGGGGGCGAGAGGACTATGGCTACACCTTC.

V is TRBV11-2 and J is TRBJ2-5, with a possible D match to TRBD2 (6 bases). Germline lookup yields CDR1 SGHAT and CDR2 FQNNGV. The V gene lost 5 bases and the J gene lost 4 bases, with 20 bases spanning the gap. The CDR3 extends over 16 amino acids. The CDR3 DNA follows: TGTGCCAGCAGCGAACGCCGGGACTTAGTTAGAGAGACCCAGTACTTC. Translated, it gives CASSERRDLVRETQYF.

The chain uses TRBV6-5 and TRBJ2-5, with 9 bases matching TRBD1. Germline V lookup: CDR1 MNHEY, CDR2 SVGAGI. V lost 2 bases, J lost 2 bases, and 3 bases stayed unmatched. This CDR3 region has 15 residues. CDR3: CASSYLGQGQETQYF. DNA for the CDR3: TGTGCCAGCAGTTACCTAGGACAGGGGCAAGAGACCCAGTACTTC.

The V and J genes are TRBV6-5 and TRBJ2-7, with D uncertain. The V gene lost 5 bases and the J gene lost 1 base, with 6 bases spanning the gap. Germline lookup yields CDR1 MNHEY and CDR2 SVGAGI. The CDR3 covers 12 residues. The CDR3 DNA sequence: TGTGCCAGCAGTCCAGGATCCTACGAGCAGTACTTC. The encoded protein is CASSPGSYEQYF.

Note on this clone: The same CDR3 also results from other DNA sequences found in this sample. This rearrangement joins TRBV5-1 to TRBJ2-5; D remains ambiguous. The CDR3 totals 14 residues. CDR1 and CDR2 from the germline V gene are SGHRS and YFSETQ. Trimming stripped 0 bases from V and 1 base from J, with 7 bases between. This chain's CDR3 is CASSLGAGQETQYF. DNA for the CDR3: TGCGCCAGCAGCTTGGGAGCAGGCCAAGAGACCCAGTACTTC.

This CDR3 is CASTYDYHPSYEQYF. The DNA for the CDR3 is TGCGCCAGCACCTACGACTACCACCCCTCCTACGAGCAGTACTTC. This chain connects TRBV5-1 to TRBJ2-7, with TRBD2 as a possible D gene (5 bases). Germline V gene sequence: CDR1 SGHRS, CDR2 YFSETQ. Trimming cost V 6 bases and J 0 bases, with 16 bases left between them. CDR3 length equals 15 residues. The variable domain in full, with the rest retrieved from reference TRBV5-1 and TRBJ2-7, is KAGVTQTPRYLIKTRGQQVTLSCSPISGHRSVSWYQQTPGQGLQFLFEYFSETQRNKGNFPGRFSGRQFSNSRSEMNVSTLELGDSALYLCASTYDYHPSYEQYFGPGTRLTVT.

DNA of the CDR3: TGTGCCAGCAGCTTAATTAGCAATGAGCAGTTCTTC. The encoded protein is CASSLISNEQFF. The chain has TRBV7-9 and TRBJ2-1; no reliable D call. Germline CDR1 is SEHNR and CDR2 is FQNEAQ (reference sequence). This CDR3 contains 12 residues. V lost 2 bases and J 6 bases, leaving 5 bases between the germline ends.

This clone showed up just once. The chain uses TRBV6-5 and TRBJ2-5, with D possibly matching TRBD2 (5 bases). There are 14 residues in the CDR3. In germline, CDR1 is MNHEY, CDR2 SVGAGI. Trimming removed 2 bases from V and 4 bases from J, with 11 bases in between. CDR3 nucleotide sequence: TGTGCCAGCAGTTACGAGGCAGCGGCAGAGACCCAGTACTTC. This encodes CASSYEAAAETQYF.

Written as DNA, the CDR3 is TGTGCCAGAAGCTTCAGAACGCCTAGCACAGATACGCAGTATTTT. Residues: CARSFRTPSTDTQYF. The chain has TRBV5-3 and TRBJ2-3; D unresolved. TRBV5-3 is flagged as an ORF with uncertain function. The CDR3 has 15 residues. The germline V and J ends were trimmed by 2 bases and 0 bases, with 10 bases remaining between them.